Listed below are T cell receptor beta chains from one sample, sequenced in a study of blood T cells in healthy people across ages. TCRdb fed the 5' RACE reads into MiXCR, producing one record per CDR3 protein. The sample carries roughly 700,000 distinct CDR3 sequences, approximately 50% recorded once. The sequencing sample was made of blood. The receptors stem from a woman aged 55-69 years in good health. Both conserved end residues are part of each CDR3. A D gene is named only where the DNA matches it firmly. Only some rows state a clone size, as once, few, many or a class for expanded clones.

d_call	v_call	j_call	clone_size	cdr3_nt	cdr3_aa
NA	TRBV29-1	TRBJ2-3	NA	TGCAGCGTTAGCGGCTTTAGCACAGATACGCAGTATTTT	CSVSGFSTDTQYF
NA	TRBV28	TRBJ1-2	NA	TGTGCCAGCAGTCTTTTGGGGGACTATGGCTACACCTTC	CASSLLGDYGYTF
TRBD1	TRBV7-3	TRBJ2-7	NA	TGTGCCAGCAGCTTTTTGACAGGGAGTGCCTACGAGCAGTACTTC	CASSFLTGSAYEQYF
TRBD1	TRBV7-2	TRBJ1-1	NA	TGTGCCAGCAGCACCACAGGGGGAGACACTGAAGCTTTCTTT	CASSTTGGDTEAFF
TRBD2	TRBV3-1	TRBJ2-5	NA	TGTGCCACTGGGAGGGCCGGTGAGACCCAGTACTTC	CATGRAGETQYF
TRBD1	TRBV11-2	TRBJ2-4	NA	TGTGCCAGCAGCTTAGTGGGACAGGCAGCCAAAAACATTCAGTACTTC	CASSLVGQAAKNIQYF
NA	TRBV4-2	TRBJ2-5	few	TGTGCCAGCAGCCAAGATCCGAGGGTGGCGGGGGAGACCCAGTACTTC	CASSQDPRVAGETQYF
NA	TRBV20-1	TRBJ2-7	NA	TGCAGTGCTAGCAAGGAGGTGGACGAGCAGTACTTC	CSASKEVDEQYF
NA	TRBV6-4	TRBJ1-1	NA	TGTGCCAGCTCGACTCAGCTCGACACTGAAGCTTTCTTT	CASSTQLDTEAFF
TRBD1	TRBV28	TRBJ2-7	many	TGTGCCAGCAGTCCCAACAACAGGGGAGTCGCCTACGAGCAGTACTTC	CASSPNNRGVAYEQYF
TRBD1	TRBV10-3	TRBJ2-7	few	TGTGCCATCAGTATCGCGGCAGGGGGTACCTACGAGCAGTACTTC	CAISIAAGGTYEQYF
TRBD1	TRBV7-8	TRBJ2-7	NA	TGTGCCAGCAGCTTAGGTTTCGGGACAGGGGTAAATGAGCAGTACTTC	CASSLGFGTGVNEQYF
TRBD1	TRBV3-1	TRBJ1-1	NA	TGTGCCAGCAGCCAAGTCGAGGGGGCAACTTTCTTT	CASSQVEGATFF
NA	TRBV21-1	TRBJ2-7	NA	TGTGCCAGCATCCGCTGGGGACAGGGGCGTCAAGCCTACGAGCAGTACTTC	CASIRWGQGRQAYEQYF
NA	TRBV27	TRBJ2-1	NA	TGTGCCAGCAGTTTGACGTCGGCGTTCAATGAGCAGTTCTTC	CASSLTSAFNEQFF
NA	TRBV20-1	TRBJ2-7	NA	TGCAGTGCAAGACAGGTAGCCTACGAGCAGTACTTC	CSARQVAYEQYF
NA	TRBV20-1	TRBJ2-7	few	TGCAGTGCTAGCCGCAGGGGTTACGAGCAGTACTTC	CSASRRGYEQYF
NA	TRBV18	TRBJ2-3	NA	TGTGCCAGCTCACCAGGATATGACGGTGCAGATACGCAGTATTTT	CASSPGYDGADTQYF
TRBD1	TRBV29-1	TRBJ1-4	many	TGCAGCGTTGACGAAGGGGGCCATGCAACTAATGAAAAACTGTTTTTT	CSVDEGGHATNEKLFF
TRBD1	TRBV7-6	TRBJ2-2	NA	TGTGCCAGCAACCCAACAGGGGGTAATACCGGGGGGCTGTTTTTT	CASNPTGGNTGGLFF
NA	TRBV12-3/TRBV12-4	TRBJ2-5	NA	TGTGCCAGCGGCGTAGCGGAGGGGGAGCAGTACTTC	CASGVAEGEQYF
TRBD2	TRBV3-1	TRBJ2-7	NA	TGTGCCAGCAGCCAAGAACGCCGGGGGGGGCTGTACTTC	CASSQERRGGLYF
NA	TRBV21-1	TRBJ1-1	NA	TGTGCCAGCAGCGAACGGGACAGGATGAACACTGAAGCTTTCTTT	CASSERDRMNTEAFF
NA	TRBV10-3	TRBJ2-6	NA	TGTGCCATCAGGGAGGGAACTGGGGCCAACGTCCTGACTTTC	CAIREGTGANVLTF
TRBD2	TRBV10-3	TRBJ2-1	NA	TGTGCCGCACAACCCCAGCGGGGGATGGTTAATGAGCAGTTCTTC	CAAQPQRGMVNEQFF
TRBD1	TRBV2	TRBJ1-2	many	TGTGCCAGCAGTGACAGGGGGAGTAACTATGGCTACACCTTC	CASSDRGSNYGYTF
TRBD1	TRBV27	TRBJ2-5	NA	TGTGCCAGCAGCCAACAGGGGTCCTACGGGCAGTACTTC	CASSQQGSYGQYF
NA	TRBV7-2	TRBJ2-7	NA	TGTGCCAGCAGCTTAGGGTCAGGGATGGAGGGGGAGCAGTACTTC	CASSLGSGMEGEQYF
NA	TRBV10-3	TRBJ2-6	NA	TGTGCCATCAGTGACTCTGGGGCCAACGTCCTGACTTTC	CAISDSGANVLTF
NA	TRBV10-3	TRBJ2-5	NA	TGTGCCTCTGGGGCCCAAGAGACCCAGTACTTC	CASGAQETQYF
NA	TRBV7-2	TRBJ1-5	once	TGTGCCAGCAGCACGGGCAGGTTCCAGCCCCAGCATTTT	CASSTGRFQPQHF
TRBD2	TRBV6-2/TRBV6-3	TRBJ2-7	few	TGTGCCAGCAATCGAGCCGGGGGACTAGCGGGAGTATACTACGAGCAGTACTTC	CASNRAGGLAGVYYEQYF
NA	TRBV4-2	TRBJ2-7	once	TGTGCCAGCAGCCAAGGACTAGACACCCTCTACGAGCAGTACTTC	CASSQGLDTLYEQYF
TRBD1	TRBV7-8	TRBJ2-1	NA	TGCGCCAGCAGCCCCCGAGGACAGGGGGCAGGTGAGCAGTTCTTC	CASSPRGQGAGEQFF
NA	TRBV10-3	TRBJ2-3	NA	TGTGCCATCAGTGGGGCCGCCAGCACAGATACGCAGTATTTT	CAISGAASTDTQYF
NA	TRBV5-1	TRBJ2-3	NA	TGCGCCAGCAGCTTGGCTCAGGGGCGAGGAGATATGCAGTATTTT	CASSLAQGRGDMQYF
TRBD2	TRBV6-1	TRBJ2-5	once	TGTGCCAGCAGTGCTAGCGGCTACAATGAGCAGTACTTC	CASSASGYNEQYF
NA	TRBV20-1	TRBJ2-1	few	TGCAGTGCTAGAGACCCAACCGGGACACTTCCGTTCTTC	CSARDPTGTLPFF
TRBD2	TRBV6-1	TRBJ2-2	NA	TGTGCCAGCAGTGAACTAGCGGGAGTTACCGGGGAGCTGTTTTTT	CASSELAGVTGELFF
TRBD2	TRBV18	TRBJ2-6	few	TGTGCCAGCTCAGAGACTAGCGGACGCTCTGGGGCCAACGTCCTGACTTTC	CASSETSGRSGANVLTF
TRBD2	TRBV7-2	TRBJ2-7	few	TGTGCCAGCAGCTTGGTTAGCGGGAGTTACGAGCAGTACTTC	CASSLVSGSYEQYF
TRBD2	TRBV7-2	TRBJ2-7	NA	TGTGCCAGCAGCTTGGGGACTAGCGGGACCCACGAGCAGTACTTC	CASSLGTSGTHEQYF
TRBD1	TRBV5-1	TRBJ2-7	once	TGCGCCAGCAGCTTGGAGGGGGCGCGGTACAATGAGCAGTACTTC	CASSLEGARYNEQYF
TRBD1	TRBV25-1	TRBJ2-5	few	TGTGCCAGCAGTGACCTCGGGACAGGGGGCCAAGAGACCCAGTACTTC	CASSDLGTGGQETQYF
NA	TRBV9	TRBJ2-5	few	TGTGCCAGCAGCGTAGGTCAGACGAGGGAGACCCAGTACTTC	CASSVGQTRETQYF
NA	TRBV4-1	TRBJ1-1	NA	TGCGCCAGCAGCCAAGATGCTGGGCCCCAGGAGGACACTGAAGCTTTCTTT	CASSQDAGPQEDTEAFF
NA	TRBV20-1	TRBJ1-2	NA	TGCAGTGCTAGAGATGGGGGGGGCCATGGCTACACCTTC	CSARDGGGHGYTF
NA	TRBV5-1	TRBJ2-2	NA	TGCGCCAGCTTGGAGGGGACAAGCAACACCGGGGAGCTGTTTTTT	CASLEGTSNTGELFF
TRBD2	TRBV5-1	TRBJ2-5	NA	TGCGCCAGCAGCCAGGGGACTAGCAAAGATACCCAGTACTTC	CASSQGTSKDTQYF